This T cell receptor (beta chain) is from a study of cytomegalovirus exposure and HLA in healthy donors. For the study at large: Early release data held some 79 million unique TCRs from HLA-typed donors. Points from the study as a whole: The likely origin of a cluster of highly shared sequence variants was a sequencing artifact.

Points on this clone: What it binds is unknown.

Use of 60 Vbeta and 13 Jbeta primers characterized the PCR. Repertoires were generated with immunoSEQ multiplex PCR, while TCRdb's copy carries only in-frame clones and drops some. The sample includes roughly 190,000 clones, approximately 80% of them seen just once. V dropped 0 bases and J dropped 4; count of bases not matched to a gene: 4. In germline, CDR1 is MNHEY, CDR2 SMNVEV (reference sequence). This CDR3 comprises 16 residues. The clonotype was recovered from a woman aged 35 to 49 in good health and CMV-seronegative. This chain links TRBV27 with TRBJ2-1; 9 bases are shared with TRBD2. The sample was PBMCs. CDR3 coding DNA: TGTGCCAGCAGTTTATCGCTACTAGCGGGTTACAATGAGCAGTTCTTC. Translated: CASSLSLLAGYNEQFF.